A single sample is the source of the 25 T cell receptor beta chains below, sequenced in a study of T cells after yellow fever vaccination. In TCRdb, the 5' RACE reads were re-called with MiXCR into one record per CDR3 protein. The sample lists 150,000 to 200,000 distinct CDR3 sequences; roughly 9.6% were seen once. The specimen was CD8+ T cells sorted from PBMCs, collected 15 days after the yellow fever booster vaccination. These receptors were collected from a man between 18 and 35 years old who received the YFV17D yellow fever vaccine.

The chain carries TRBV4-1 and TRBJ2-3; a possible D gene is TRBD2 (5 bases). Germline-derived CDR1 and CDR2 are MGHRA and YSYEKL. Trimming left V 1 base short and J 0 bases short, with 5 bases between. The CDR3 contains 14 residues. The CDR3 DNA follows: TGCGCCAGCAGCCAAGGGGAGAGCACAGATACGCAGTATTTT. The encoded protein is CASSQGESTDTQYF.

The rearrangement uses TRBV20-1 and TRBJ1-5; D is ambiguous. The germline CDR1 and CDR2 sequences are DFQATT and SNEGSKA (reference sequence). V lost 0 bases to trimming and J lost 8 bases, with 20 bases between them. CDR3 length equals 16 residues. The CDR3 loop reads CSAREGPWYGREPQHF. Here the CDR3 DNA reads TGCAGTGCTAGAGAAGGACCCTGGTACGGGCGGGAGCCCCAGCATTTT.

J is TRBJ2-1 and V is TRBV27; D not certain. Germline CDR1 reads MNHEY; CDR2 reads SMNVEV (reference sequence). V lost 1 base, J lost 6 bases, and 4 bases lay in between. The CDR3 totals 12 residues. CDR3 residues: CASSLYPNEQFF. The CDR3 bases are TGTGCCAGCAGTTTATACCCCAATGAGCAGTTCTTC.

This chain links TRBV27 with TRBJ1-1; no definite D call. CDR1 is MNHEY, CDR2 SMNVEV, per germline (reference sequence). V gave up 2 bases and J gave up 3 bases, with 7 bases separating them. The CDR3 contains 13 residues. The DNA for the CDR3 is TGTGCCAGCAGTTTAAAGGAGTACACTGAAGCTTTCTTT. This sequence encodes CASSLKEYTEAFF.

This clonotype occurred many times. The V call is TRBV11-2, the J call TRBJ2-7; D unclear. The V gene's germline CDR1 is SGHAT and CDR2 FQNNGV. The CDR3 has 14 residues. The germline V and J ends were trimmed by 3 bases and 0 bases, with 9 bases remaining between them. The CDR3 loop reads CASSFPVSSYEQYF. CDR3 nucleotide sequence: TGTGCCAGCAGCTTCCCGGTGAGCTCCTACGAGCAGTACTTC.

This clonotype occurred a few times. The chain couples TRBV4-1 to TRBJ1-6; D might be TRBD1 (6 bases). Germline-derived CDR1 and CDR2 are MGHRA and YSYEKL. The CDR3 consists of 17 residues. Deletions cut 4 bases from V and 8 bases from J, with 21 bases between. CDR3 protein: CASSPWSGGLIDSPLHF. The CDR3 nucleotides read TGCGCCAGCAGCCCCTGGTCGGGGGGCCTAATAGATTCACCCCTCCACTTT.

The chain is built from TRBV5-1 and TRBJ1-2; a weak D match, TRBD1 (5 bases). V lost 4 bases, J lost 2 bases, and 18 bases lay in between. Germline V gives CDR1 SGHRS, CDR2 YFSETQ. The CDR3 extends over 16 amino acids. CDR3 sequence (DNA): TGCGCCAGCAGCCCGGAGGGGATCGTTTTAAACTATGGCTACACCTTC. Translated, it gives CASSPEGIVLNYGYTF. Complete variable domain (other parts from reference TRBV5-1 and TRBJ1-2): KAGVTQTPRYLIKTRGQQVTLSCSPISGHRSVSWYQQTPGQGLQFLFEYFSETQRNKGNFPGRFSGRQFSNSRSEMNVSTLELGDSALYLCASSPEGIVLNYGYTFGSGTRLTVV.

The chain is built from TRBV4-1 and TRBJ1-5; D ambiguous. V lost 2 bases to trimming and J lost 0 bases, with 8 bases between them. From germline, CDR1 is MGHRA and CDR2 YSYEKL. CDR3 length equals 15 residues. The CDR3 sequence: CASSQRQVSNQPQHF. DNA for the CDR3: TGCGCCAGCAGCCAAAGGCAGGTTAGCAATCAGCCCCAGCATTTT.

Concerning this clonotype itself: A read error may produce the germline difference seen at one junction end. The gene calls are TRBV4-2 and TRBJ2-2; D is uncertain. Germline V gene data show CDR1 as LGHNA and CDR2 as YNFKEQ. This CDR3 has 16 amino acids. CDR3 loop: CASSEDTFRNTGELFF. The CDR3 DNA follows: TGTGCCAGCAGCGAAGACACCTTCCGCAACACCGGGGAGCTGTTTTTT.

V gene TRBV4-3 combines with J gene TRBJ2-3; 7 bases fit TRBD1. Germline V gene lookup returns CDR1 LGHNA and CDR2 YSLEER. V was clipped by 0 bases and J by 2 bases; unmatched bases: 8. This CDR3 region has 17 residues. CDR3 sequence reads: CASSQDPVTGPTDTQYF. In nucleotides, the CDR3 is TGCGCCAGCAGCCAAGATCCTGTGACAGGGCCCACAGATACGCAGTATTTT.

CDR3 residues: CASSLGPGDSFVGNEQFF. The CDR3 bases are TGTGCCAGCAGCTTGGGTCCGGGGGACTCCTTCGTCGGGAATGAGCAGTTCTTC. J is TRBJ2-1 and V is TRBV7-6; perhaps TRBD2 as D (6 bases). V dropped 3 bases and J dropped 7 bases, with 25 bases sitting between them. The CDR3 covers 18 residues. Looked up from germline, CDR1 is SGHVS and CDR2 is FNYEAQ.

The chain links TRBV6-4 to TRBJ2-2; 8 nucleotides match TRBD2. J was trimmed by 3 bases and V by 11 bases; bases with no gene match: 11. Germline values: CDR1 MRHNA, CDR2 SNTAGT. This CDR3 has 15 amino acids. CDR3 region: CAGGPATSDTGELFF. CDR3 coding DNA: TGTGCCGGGGGCCCGGCGACTAGCGACACCGGGGAGCTGTTTTTT.

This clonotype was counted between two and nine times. The CDR3 is CASSQEEGTYGYTF. In DNA, the CDR3 is TGTGCCAGCAGCCAAGAGGAAGGGACCTATGGCTACACCTTC. The chain has TRBV4-2 and TRBJ1-2; possibly TRBD1 for D (5 bases). Germline-derived CDR1 and CDR2 are LGHNA and YNFKEQ. CDR3 length: 14 amino acids. With 0 bases removed from V and 4 bases from J, the gap between germline ends came to 9 bases.

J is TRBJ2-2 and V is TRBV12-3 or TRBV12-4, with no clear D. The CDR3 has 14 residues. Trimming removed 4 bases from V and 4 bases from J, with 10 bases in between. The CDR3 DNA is TGTGCCAGCAGTTCCACTGACCCCACCGGGGAGCTGTTTTTT. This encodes CASSSTDPTGELFF.

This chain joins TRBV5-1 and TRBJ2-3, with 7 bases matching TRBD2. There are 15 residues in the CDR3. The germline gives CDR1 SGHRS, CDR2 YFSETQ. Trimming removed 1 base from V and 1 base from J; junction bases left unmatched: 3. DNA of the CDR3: TGCGCCAGCAGCTTGTGGGGGGGAGGCACAGATACGCAGTATTTT. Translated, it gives CASSLWGGGTDTQYF.

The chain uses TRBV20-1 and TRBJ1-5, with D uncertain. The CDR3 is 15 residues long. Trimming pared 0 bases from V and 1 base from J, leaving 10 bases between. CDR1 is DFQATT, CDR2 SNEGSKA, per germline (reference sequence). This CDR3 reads CSARDEGYSNQPQHF. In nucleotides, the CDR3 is TGCAGTGCTAGAGATGAGGGTTACAGCAATCAGCCCCAGCATTTT.

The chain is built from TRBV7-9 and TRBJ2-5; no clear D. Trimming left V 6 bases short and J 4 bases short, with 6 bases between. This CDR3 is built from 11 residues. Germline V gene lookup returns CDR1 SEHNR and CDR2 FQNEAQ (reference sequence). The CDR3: CASSASETQYF. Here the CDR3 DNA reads TGTGCCAGCAGTGCGTCAGAGACCCAGTACTTC.

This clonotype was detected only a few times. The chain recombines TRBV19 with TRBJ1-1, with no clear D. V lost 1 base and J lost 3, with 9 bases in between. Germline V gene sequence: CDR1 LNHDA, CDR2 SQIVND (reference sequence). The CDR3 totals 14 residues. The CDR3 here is CASSIGEGYTEAFF. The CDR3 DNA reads TGTGCCAGTAGTATAGGAGAGGGTTACACTGAAGCTTTCTTT.

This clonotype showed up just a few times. CDR3 sequence (DNA): TGCGCCAGCAGCCACCCAGGGGCGGACATTCAGTACTTC. This sequence encodes CASSHPGADIQYF. This chain uses TRBV4-1 with TRBJ2-4, with D perhaps matching TRBD1 (6 bases). This CDR3 has 13 residues. With 3 bases removed from V and 8 bases from J, the gap between germline ends came to 11 bases. Germline CDR1 and CDR2: MGHRA and YSYEKL.

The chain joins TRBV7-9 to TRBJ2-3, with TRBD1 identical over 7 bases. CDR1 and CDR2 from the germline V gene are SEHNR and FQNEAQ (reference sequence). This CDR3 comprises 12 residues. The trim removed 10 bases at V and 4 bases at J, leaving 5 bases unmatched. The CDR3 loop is CATRTGPDTQYF. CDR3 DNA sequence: TGTGCCACCCGGACAGGCCCAGATACGCAGTATTTT. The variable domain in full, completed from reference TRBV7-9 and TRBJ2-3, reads DTGVSQNPRHKITKRGQNVTFRCDPISEHNRLYWYRQTLGQGPEFLTYFQNEAQLEKSRLLSDRFSAERPKGSFSTLEIQRTEQGDSAMYLCATRTGPDTQYFGPGTRLTVL.

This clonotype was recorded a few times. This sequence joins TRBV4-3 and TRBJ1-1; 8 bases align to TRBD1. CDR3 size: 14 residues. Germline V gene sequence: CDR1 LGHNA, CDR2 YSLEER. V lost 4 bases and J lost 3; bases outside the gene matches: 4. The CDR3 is CASSPRQGHTEAFF. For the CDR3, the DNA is TGCGCCAGCAGCCCCCGACAGGGGCACACTGAAGCTTTCTTT.

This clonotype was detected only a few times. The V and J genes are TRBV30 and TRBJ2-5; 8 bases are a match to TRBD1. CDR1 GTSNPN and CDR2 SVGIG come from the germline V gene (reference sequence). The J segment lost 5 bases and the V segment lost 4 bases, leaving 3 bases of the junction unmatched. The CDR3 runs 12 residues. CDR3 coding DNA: TGTGCCTGGACAGGGGGCTGGGAGACCCAGTACTTC. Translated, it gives CAWTGGWETQYF. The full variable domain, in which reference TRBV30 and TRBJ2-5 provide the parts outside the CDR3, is SQTIHQWPATLVQPVGSPLSLECTVEGTSNPNLYWYRQAAGRGLQLLFYSVGIGQISSEVPQNLSASRPQDRQFILSSKKLLLSDSGFYLCAWTGGWETQYFGPGTRLLVL.

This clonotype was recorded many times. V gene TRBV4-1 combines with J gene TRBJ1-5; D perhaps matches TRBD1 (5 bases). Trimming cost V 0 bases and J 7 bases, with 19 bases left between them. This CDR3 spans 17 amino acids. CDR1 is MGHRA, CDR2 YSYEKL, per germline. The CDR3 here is CASSQEGSAGSGQPQHF. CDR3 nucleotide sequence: TGCGCCAGCAGCCAAGAGGGTTCGGCAGGGTCCGGCCAGCCCCAGCATTTT.

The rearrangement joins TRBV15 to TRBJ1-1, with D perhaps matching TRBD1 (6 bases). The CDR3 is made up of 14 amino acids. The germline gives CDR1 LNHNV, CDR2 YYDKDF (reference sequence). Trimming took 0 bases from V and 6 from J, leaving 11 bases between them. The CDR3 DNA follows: TGTGCCACCAGCAGAGATCAGGGGTGGGCTGAAGCTTTCTTT. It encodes CATSRDQGWAEAFF.

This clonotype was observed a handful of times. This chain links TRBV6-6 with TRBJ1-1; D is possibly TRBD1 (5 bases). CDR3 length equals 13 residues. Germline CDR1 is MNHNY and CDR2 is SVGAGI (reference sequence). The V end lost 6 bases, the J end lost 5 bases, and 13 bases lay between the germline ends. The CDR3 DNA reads TGTGCCAGCAGGCCGGGACTGGCAACTGAAGCTTTCTTT. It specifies CASRPGLATEAFF.